This T cell receptor (beta chain) was sequenced in a study of T cell repertoires in cytomegalovirus infection (dated by TCRdb to the late 2010s). General notes on the study: Recently identified HLA-C-restricted CMV epitopes, whose presentation resists viral immunomodulation, were targeted by peptide stimulations together with well-studied HLA-B-restricted epitopes. Because public TCR beta signatures pointed to carriage of CMV infection together with the matching HLA type, the HLA type of each donor mattered for the analysis.

The intended sense of this specimen's treatment or condition label: in vitro stimulation with specific CMV peptide epitopes to enrich CMV-specific T cells. In the germline V gene (reference sequence), CDR1 corresponds to LNHDA and CDR2 to SQIVND. The CDR3 measures 13 amino acids from cysteine to phenylalanine. CDR3 DNA only is kept here, 39 bases in frame from base 1. V has 6 bases trimmed and J has 5 bases trimmed; junction bases matching no gene number 2. What the authors observed across the whole study: The ex vivo response was dominated by HLA-C-restricted CMV-specific TCR beta clonotypes, and the single most frequent clonotype in two of eight donors was supplied by these HLA-C-restricted clonotypes. Carriers of CMV infection plus the relevant HLA type were discriminated by the cumulative frequency of public TCR beta family members in the study cohort and in an independent roughly 370-donor cohort.

Turning to this clonotype: It lacks a known antigen. Base-call qualities are not available, and no considerably larger clone is one nucleotide away.

Instrument used: Illumina HiSeq 1500. TCRdb trimmed public reads at Q25 via fastp, called clones via MiXCR and kept in-frame beta chains. Identical CDR3 proteins give one entry, which carries the most common genes and DNA. The sample data list 650,000 to 900,000 distinct CDR3 sequences, and 25% to 35% of these were observed just once. Jointly, the top ten make up about an eighth of the sample. This TCR was sampled from a human donor in good health (CMV status not recorded). Some clones in this sample may be carry-over from other donors' samples. Sequences were derived from cultured CD8+ T cells from PBMCs, sampled from culture after CMV antigen stimulation. The chain was built from TRBV19 and TRBJ1-4, and TRBD1 aligns with 8 junction nucleotides. For the CDR3, the sequence is CASRRDRNEKLFF. The DNA sequence reads TGTGCCAGTAGGAGGGACAGGAATGAAAAACTGTTTTTT.